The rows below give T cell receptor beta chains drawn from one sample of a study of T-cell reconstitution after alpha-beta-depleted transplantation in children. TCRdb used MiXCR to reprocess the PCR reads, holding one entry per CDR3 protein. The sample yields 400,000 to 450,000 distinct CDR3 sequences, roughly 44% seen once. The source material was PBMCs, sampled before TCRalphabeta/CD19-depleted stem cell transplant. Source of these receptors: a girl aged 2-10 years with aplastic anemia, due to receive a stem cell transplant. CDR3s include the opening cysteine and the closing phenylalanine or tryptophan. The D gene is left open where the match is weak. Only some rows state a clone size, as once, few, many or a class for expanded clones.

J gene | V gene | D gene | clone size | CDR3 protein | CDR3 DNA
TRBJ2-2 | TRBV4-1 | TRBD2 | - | CASSLGLAYTGELFF | TGCGCCAGCAGCCTAGGACTAGCGTACACCGGGGAGCTGTTTTTT
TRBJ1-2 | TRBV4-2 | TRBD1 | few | CASSQDSPGTGYGYTF | TGTGCCAGCAGCCAAGATTCCCCTGGGACAGGGTATGGCTACACCTTC
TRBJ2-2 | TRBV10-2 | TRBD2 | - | CASSEAGKNTGELFF | TGCGCCAGCAGTGAAGCGGGGAAGAACACCGGGGAGCTGTTTTTT
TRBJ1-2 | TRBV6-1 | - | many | CASSTGAAGLKGYTF | TGTGCCAGCAGCACCGGGGCCGCGGGATTGAAAGGCTACACCTTC
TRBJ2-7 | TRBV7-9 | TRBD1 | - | CASSWGQGYEQYF | TGTGCCAGCAGCTGGGGACAGGGTTACGAGCAGTACTTC
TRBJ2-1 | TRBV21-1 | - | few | CASSKGVSRPYNEQFF | TGTGCCAGCAGCAAGGGGGTCAGCAGGCCCTACAATGAGCAGTTCTTC
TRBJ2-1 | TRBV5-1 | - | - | CASSSTTTANEQFF | TGCGCCAGCAGCTCGACGACGACCGCCAATGAGCAGTTCTTC
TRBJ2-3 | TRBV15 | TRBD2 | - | CATSREVAGGDTQYF | TGTGCCACCAGCAGAGAGGTAGCGGGAGGGGATACGCAGTATTTT
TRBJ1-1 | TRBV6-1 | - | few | CASSVFRDPREAFF | TGTGCCAGCAGTGTATTCCGGGACCCGAGGGAAGCTTTCTTT
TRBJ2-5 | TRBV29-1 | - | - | CSLRSTGQETQYF | TGCAGCCTCAGGTCCACCGGCCAAGAGACCCAGTACTTC
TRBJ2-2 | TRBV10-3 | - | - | CAISPGAGELFF | TGTGCCATCAGTCCCGGGGCCGGGGAGCTGTTTTTT
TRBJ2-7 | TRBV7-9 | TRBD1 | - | CAIRRGTDYEQYF | TGTGCCATCAGACGAGGGACAGACTACGAGCAGTACTTC
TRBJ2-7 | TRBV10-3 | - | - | CAISPRGSYEQYF | TGTGCCATCAGTCCTAGGGGGTCCTACGAGCAGTACTTC
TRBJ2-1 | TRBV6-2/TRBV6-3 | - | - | CASSYEFGPGEQFF | TGTGCCAGCAGTTACGAATTTGGGCCGGGTGAGCAGTTCTTC
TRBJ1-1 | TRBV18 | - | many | CASSPQLGGMNTEAFF | TGTGCCAGCTCACCACAGCTTGGCGGGATGAACACTGAAGCTTTCTTT
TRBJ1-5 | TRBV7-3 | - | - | CASSPQGPQHF | TGTGCCAGCAGCCCGCAGGGGCCCCAGCATTTT